These T cell receptor beta chains were read from a single sample in a study of blood T cells in healthy people across ages. Each CDR3 protein gets one entry after TCRdb re-called the 5' RACE reads with MiXCR. The sample includes more than 700,000 distinct CDR3 sequences, about 53% of them seen just once. The specimen was blood. These receptors all come from an elderly man in good health. CDR3s include the opening cysteine and the closing phenylalanine or tryptophan. Fields, in order: V gene, CDR3 protein.

V gene: TRBV12-3/TRBV12-4; CDR3 protein: CASSFWGREQFF
V gene: TRBV2; CDR3 protein: CVSTGQRGITDTQYF
V gene: TRBV5-1; CDR3 protein: CASSRGAFAYNEQFF
V gene: TRBV2; CDR3 protein: CASTRTGYEQYF
V gene: TRBV6-6; CDR3 protein: CASKDPTSGNNEQFF
V gene: TRBV6-6; CDR3 protein: CASSYIFGEGNQPQHF
V gene: TRBV20-1; CDR3 protein: CSARDDSLGSNEQFF
V gene: TRBV21-1; CDR3 protein: CASSTRDSSTEQFF
V gene: TRBV28; CDR3 protein: CASSPPSRLAGGYNEQFF
V gene: TRBV12-3/TRBV12-4; CDR3 protein: CASSFGRRQNTGELFF
V gene: TRBV11-2; CDR3 protein: CASSFSVSSYNEQFF
V gene: TRBV24-1; CDR3 protein: CATSPPGTGTNEQYF
V gene: TRBV6-5; CDR3 protein: CASRGHLSNQPQHF
V gene: TRBV3-1; CDR3 protein: CASSHRGQQETQYF
V gene: TRBV28; CDR3 protein: CASRAVAGNSYEQYF
V gene: TRBV28; CDR3 protein: CASSLSDRGYGYTF
V gene: TRBV6-5; CDR3 protein: CASRPGTGSSYEQYF
V gene: TRBV6-6; CDR3 protein: CASSEQGTYGYTF
V gene: TRBV14; CDR3 protein: CASSPLAVNTEAFF
V gene: TRBV25-1; CDR3 protein: CASRGLGRLVGYTF
V gene: TRBV20-1; CDR3 protein: CSAPEGLQEYF
V gene: TRBV2; CDR3 protein: CASSDPGGRGSNEQFF
V gene: TRBV7-9; CDR3 protein: CASSYGGRVYEQFF
V gene: TRBV20-1; CDR3 protein: CSARVLAGAYEQYF
V gene: TRBV27; CDR3 protein: CASRPRTDYEQYF
V gene: TRBV12-3/TRBV12-4; CDR3 protein: CATATGAKNIQYF
V gene: TRBV29-1; CDR3 protein: CSVRTGLNRYAYF
V gene: TRBV6-1; CDR3 protein: CASSEAGTPTYEQYF
V gene: TRBV20-1; CDR3 protein: CSARGTSGSSSYEQYF
V gene: TRBV9; CDR3 protein: CASSVSLVQWKTEAFF
V gene: TRBV5-6; CDR3 protein: CASTPYDQPGTDTQYF
V gene: TRBV4-2; CDR3 protein: CASSQDDGAGEYEQYF
V gene: TRBV7-2; CDR3 protein: CASSRPEREGRFPKFF
V gene: TRBV4-1; CDR3 protein: CASSQWVQETQYF
V gene: TRBV12-3/TRBV12-4; CDR3 protein: CASRSGTSLTEQFF
V gene: TRBV10-3; CDR3 protein: CAISGTGRETQYF
V gene: TRBV6-2/TRBV6-3; CDR3 protein: CASSTTTGTSGLYEQYF
V gene: TRBV28; CDR3 protein: CASTPEGQGHEQYF
V gene: TRBV5-1; CDR3 protein: CASSLDGTGNTEAFF
V gene: TRBV25-1; CDR3 protein: CASSVLGTGQGAKNIQYF
V gene: TRBV19; CDR3 protein: CASSSARLDRNEQFF